This T cell receptor (beta chain) appears in the sequencing data of a study of spatial heterogeneity in lung cancer. Overall study context: Where they were available, follow-up PBMC samples were sequenced, at a median of approximately two years after resection. An average of more than ten raw reads was observed per unique TCR and UMI combination.

In this sample, this clonotype turned up many times. Its antigen is not identified. One end of the junction varies from germline; a read error may be responsible. CDR1 and CDR2 from the germline V gene are SSHAT and FNYEAQ (reference sequence). This CDR3 is built from 17 residues. Study-level points and caveats: Ubiquitous expanded tumor TCRs were seen in blood more at resection than at follow-up.

The sample's time point: blood at routine non-recurrence follow-up after resection. Unsorted whole RNA from tumor, nontumor lung or frozen PBMC underwent sequencing. A unique molecular identifier was carried by every single TCR cDNA molecule. TCRdb re-analysed the 5' RACE reads in MiXCR, keeping a single row per CDR3 protein. The sample has approximately 56,000 distinct CDR3 sequences, around 7.7% seen once; the top ten hold roughly 37%. The chain joins TRBV7-7 to TRBJ1-1, with TRBD1 matching over 7 bases. The TCR was taken from a female donor with early-stage non-small cell lung cancer. The sequenced sample was PBMCs, obtained at follow-up. DNA for the CDR3: TGTGCTAGCAGCTACATCCCCAGGGACAGCTTGAACACTGAAGCTTTCTTT. This gives the protein CASSYIPRDSLNTEAFF.